This TCR beta chain was recovered during a study of PD-L1 blockade in urothelial cancer. Overall study: A median blood sample held approximately 140,000 T cells and around 80,000 unique TCRs.

Spiking of synthetic TCR analog templates was performed in each PCR. Using immunoSEQ multiplex PCR, the repertoire was profiled, and TCRdb retains in-frame clones only, with some absent. This table holds 40,000 to 45,000 clones, 88% found once. Per the germline V gene, CDR1 is SGHTA and CDR2 is FQGNSA. Losses at the gene ends were 3 bases for V and 5 bases for J; bases not matched to a gene: 9. The CDR3 sequence is 16 residues long. This sample comprised PBMCs, obtained around atezolizumab (anti-PD-L1) treatment. This clonotype was obtained from a woman aged 60-75 years with urothelial cancer. V usage is TRBV7-2 and J usage is TRBJ2-3; 9 bases are a match to TRBD2. The CDR3 DNA follows: TGTGCCAGCAGCTTCTCCCTAGCGGGGCGAGGAGATACGCAGTATTTT. Translating gives CASSFSLAGRGDTQYF.